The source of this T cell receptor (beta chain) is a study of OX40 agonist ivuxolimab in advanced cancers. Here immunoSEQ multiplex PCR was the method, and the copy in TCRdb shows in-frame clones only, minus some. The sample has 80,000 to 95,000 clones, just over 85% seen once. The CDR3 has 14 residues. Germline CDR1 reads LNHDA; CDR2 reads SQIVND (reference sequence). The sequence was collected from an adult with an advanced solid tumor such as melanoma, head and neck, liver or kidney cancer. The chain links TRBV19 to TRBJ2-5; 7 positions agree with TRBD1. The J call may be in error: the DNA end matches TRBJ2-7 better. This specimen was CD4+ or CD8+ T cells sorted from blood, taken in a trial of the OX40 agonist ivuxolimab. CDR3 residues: CASSTSGGSYEQYF. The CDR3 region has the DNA TGTGCCAGTAGTACATCAGGGGGATCCTACGAGCAGTACTTC.